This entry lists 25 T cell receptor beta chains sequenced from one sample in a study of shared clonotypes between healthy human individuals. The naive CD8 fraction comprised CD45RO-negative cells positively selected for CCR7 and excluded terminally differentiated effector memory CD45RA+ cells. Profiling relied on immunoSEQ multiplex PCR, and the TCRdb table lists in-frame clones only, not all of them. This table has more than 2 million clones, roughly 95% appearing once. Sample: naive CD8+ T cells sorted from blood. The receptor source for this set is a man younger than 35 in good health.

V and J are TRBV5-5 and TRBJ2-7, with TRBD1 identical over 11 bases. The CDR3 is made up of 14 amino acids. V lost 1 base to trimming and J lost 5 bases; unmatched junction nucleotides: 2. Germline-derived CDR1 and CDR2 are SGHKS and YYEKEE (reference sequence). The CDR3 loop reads CASSLWTGGNEQYF. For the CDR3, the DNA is TGTGCCAGCAGCTTGTGGACAGGGGGCAACGAGCAGTACTTC.

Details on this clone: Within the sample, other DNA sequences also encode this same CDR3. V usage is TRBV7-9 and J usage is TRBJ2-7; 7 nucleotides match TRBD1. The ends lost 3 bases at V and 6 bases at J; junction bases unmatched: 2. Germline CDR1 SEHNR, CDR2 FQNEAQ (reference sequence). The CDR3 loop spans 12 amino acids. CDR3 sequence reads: CASSLSGGEQYF. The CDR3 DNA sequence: TGTGCCAGCAGCTTGTCAGGGGGCGAGCAGTACTTC.

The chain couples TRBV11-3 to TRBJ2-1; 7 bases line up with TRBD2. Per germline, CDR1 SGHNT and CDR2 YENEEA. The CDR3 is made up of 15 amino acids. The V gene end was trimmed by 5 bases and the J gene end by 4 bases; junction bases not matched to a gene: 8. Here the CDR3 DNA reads TGTGCCAGCAGCCCCGCGACTAGCAGATACAATGAGCAGTTCTTC. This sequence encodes CASSPATSRYNEQFF.

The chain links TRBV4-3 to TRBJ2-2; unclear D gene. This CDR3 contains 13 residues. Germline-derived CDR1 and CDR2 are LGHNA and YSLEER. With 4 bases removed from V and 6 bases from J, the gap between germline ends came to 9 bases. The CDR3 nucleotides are TGCGCCAGCAGCCCGACCATCTCCGGGGAGCTGTTTTTT. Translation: CASSPTISGELFF.

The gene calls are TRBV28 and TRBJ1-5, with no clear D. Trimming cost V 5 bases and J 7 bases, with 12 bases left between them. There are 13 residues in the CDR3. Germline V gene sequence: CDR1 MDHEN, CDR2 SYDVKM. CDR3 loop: CASSILWAQPQHF. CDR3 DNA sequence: TGTGCCAGCAGTATACTCTGGGCCCAGCCCCAGCATTTT.

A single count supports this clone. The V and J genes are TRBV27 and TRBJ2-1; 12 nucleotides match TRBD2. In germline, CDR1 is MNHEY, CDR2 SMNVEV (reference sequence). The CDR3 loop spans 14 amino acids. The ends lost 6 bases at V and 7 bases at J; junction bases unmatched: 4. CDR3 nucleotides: TGTGCCAGCAGGTTGACTAGCGGGAGAAATGAGCAGTTCTTC. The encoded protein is CASRLTSGRNEQFF.

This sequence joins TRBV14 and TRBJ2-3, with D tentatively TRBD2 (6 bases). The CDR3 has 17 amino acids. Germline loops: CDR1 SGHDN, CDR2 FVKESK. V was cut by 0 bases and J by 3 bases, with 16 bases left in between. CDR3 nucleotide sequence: TGTGCCAGCAGCCAAGATCTAAGGGGAGGTTGGACAGATACGCAGTATTTT. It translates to CASSQDLRGGWTDTQYF.

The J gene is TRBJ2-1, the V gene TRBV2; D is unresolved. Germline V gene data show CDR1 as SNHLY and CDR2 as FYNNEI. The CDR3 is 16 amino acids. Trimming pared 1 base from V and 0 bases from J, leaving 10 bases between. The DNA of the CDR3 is TGTGCCAGCAGTGAAGGGGGTAGCCGCTCCTACAATGAGCAGTTCTTC. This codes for CASSEGGSRSYNEQFF.

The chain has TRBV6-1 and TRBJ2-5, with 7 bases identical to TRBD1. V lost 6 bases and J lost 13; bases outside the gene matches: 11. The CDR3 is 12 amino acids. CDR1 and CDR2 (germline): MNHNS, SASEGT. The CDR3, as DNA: TGTGCCAGCAGAGGACAGGAGCTAACTCTGTACTTC. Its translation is CASRGQELTLYF.

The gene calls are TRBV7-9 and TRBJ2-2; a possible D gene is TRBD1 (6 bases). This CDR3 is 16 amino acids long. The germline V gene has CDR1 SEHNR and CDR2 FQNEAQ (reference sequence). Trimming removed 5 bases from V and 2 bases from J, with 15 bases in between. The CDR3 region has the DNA TGTGCCAGCAGCCCTACAGGGTCGGGAAACACCGGGGAGCTGTTTTTT. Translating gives CASSPTGSGNTGELFF.

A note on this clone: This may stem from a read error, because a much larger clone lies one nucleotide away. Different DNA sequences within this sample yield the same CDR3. The CDR3 sequence is CASSFGDSEAFF. The CDR3 DNA follows: TGTGCCAGCAGCTTTGGGGACTCTGAAGCTTTCTTT. The V call is TRBV7-9, the J call TRBJ1-1; D may be TRBD1 (5 bases). The germline V gene has CDR1 SEHNR and CDR2 FQNEAQ (reference sequence). The CDR3 runs to 12 residues. V lost 3 bases and J lost 6, with 8 bases in between.

The CDR3: CASSYVGVGSYEQYF. The DNA for the CDR3 is TGTGCCAGCAGCTACGTCGGGGTAGGGTCCTACGAGCAGTACTTC. The chain uses TRBV6-5 and TRBJ2-7, with TRBD2 as a possible D gene (5 bases). V lost 6 bases and J lost 1, with 16 bases in between. The CDR3 has 15 amino acids. The germline V gene encodes CDR1 MNHEY and CDR2 SVGAGI.

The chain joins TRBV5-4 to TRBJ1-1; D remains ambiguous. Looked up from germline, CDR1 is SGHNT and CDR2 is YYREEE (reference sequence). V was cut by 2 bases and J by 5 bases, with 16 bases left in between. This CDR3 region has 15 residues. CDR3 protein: CASSFGWPSITEAFF. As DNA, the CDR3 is TGTGCCAGCAGCTTTGGGTGGCCGTCGATTACTGAAGCTTTCTTT.

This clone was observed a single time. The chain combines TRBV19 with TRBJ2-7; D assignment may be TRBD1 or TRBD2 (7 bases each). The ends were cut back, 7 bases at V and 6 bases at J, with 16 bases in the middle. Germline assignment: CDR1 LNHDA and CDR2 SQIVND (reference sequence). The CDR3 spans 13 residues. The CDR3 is CASTPGGGTEQYF. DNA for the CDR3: TGTGCCAGTACTCCAGGGGGAGGGACCGAGCAGTACTTC.

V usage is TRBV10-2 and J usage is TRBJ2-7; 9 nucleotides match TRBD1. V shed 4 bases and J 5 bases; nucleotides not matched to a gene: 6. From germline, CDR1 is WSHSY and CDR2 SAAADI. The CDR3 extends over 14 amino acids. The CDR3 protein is CASSAGTGSNEQYF. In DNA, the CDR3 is TGCGCCAGCAGTGCCGGGACAGGGTCTAACGAGCAGTACTTC.

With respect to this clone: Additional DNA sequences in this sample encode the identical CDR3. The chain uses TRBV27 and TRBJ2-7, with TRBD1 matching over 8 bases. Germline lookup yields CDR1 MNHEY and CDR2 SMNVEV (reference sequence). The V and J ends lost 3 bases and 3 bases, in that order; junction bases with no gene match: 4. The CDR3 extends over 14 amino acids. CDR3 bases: TGTGCCAGCAGTTTCTCCGGACAGGGCTACGAGCAGTACTTC. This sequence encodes CASSFSGQGYEQYF.

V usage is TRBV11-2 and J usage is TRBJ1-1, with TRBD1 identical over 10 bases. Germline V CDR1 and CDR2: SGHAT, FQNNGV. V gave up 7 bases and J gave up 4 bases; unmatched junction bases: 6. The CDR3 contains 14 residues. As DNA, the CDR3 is TGTGCCAGCACCTGGACAGGGGGTTTCACTGAAGCTTTCTTT. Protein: CASTWTGGFTEAFF.

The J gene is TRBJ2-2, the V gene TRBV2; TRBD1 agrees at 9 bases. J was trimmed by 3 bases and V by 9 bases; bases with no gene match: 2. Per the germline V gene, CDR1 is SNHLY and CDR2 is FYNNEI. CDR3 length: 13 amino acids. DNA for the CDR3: TGTGCCAGGAGGGACAGGGACACCGGGGAGCTGTTTTTT. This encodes CARRDRDTGELFF.

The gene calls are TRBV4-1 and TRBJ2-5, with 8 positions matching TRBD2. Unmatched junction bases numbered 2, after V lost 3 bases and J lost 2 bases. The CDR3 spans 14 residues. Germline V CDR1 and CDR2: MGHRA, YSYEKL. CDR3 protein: CASSQIAGQETQYF. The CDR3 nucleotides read TGCGCCAGCAGCCAGATAGCGGGGCAAGAGACCCAGTACTTC.

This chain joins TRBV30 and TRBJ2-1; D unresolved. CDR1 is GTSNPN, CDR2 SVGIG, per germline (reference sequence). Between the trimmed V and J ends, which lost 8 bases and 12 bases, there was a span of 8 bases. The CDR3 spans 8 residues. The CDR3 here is CAVGMQFF. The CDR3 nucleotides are TGTGCCGTAGGAATGCAGTTCTTC. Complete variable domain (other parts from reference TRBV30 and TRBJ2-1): SQTIHQWPATLVQPVGSPLSLECTVEGTSNPNLYWYRQAAGRGLQLLFYSVGIGQISSEVPQNLSASRPQDRQFILSSKKLLLSDSGFYLCAVGMQFFGPGTRLTVL.

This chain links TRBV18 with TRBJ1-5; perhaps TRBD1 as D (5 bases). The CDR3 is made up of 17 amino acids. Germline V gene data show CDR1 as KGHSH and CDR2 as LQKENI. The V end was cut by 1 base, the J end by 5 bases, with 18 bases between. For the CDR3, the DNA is TGTGCCAGCTCACCACAGTACAGAGACAGACCCGATCAGCCCCAGCATTTT. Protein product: CASSPQYRDRPDQPQHF.

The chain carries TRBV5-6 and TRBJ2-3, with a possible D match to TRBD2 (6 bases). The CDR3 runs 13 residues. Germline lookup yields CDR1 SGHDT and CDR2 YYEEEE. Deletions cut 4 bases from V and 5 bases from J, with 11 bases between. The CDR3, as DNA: TGTGCCAGCAGCGAGACTAGGTTAGATACGCAGTATTTT. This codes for CASSETRLDTQYF.

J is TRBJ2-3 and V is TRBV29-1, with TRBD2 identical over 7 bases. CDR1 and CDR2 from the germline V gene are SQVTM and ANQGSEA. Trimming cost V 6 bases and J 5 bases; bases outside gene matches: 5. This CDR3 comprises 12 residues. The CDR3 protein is CSVGGDEDTQYF. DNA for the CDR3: TGCAGCGTGGGGGGGGATGAAGATACGCAGTATTTT.

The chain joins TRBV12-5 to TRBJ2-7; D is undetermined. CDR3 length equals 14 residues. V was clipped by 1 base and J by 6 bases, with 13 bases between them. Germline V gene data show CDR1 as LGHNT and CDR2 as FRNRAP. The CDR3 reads CASGLAGPRREQYF. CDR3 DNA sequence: TGTGCTAGTGGTTTGGCCGGCCCTCGTCGCGAGCAGTACTTC.

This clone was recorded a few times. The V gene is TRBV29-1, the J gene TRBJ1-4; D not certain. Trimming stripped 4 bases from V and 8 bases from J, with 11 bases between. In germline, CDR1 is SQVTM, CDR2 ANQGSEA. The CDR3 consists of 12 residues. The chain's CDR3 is CSVGRSGEKLFF. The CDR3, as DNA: TGCAGCGTTGGCAGGAGTGGCGAAAAACTGTTTTTT.